This is a list of T cell receptor beta chains from one sample in a study of regulatory T cells in long-lasting Graves disease. TCRdb called the multiplex PCR reads again in MiXCR, with one record for every CDR3 protein. The sample lists about 430,000 distinct CDR3 sequences; about 21% were seen once. The sample in question was peripheral blood mononuclear cells (PBMCs), obtained when the disease was refractory, from a patient treated with antithyroid drugs. The source is a female donor with Graves disease. Both conserved end residues are part of each CDR3. A D gene is named only where the DNA matches it firmly. Clone sizes are given selectively: once, few, many, or a class where the clone is expanded.

TRBJ2-6	-	16	TRBV13	-	TGTGCCAGCAGACCGACGGGGGCGGGTGGGGCCAACGTCCTGACTTTC	CASRPTGAGGANVLTF
TRBJ2-3	-	16	TRBV25-1	few	TGTGCCAGCAGTGACTCGCGACTAGTAAATCCAGATACGCAGTATTTT	CASSDSRLVNPDTQYF
TRBJ2-7	-	13	TRBV9	-	TGTGCCAGCAGCGTAGGTAAGGGTTCCGAGCAGTACTTC	CASSVGKGSEQYF
TRBJ2-4	TRBD1	14	TRBV7-2	many	TGTGCCAGCAGCAGCCGGGACAGTTTAGACATTCAGTACTTC	CASSSRDSLDIQYF
TRBJ2-4	-	14	TRBV5-5	-	TGTGCCGGCAGCATTGGGGACTCCAAAAACATTCAGTACTTC	CAGSIGDSKNIQYF
TRBJ2-7	-	14	TRBV28	many	TGTGCCAGCAGTTTACCGACACTGACCTACGAGCAGTACTTC	CASSLPTLTYEQYF
TRBJ1-3	-	13	TRBV28	-	TGTGCCAGCGGCCGCAGAGCCGGAAACACCATATATTTT	CASGRRAGNTIYF
TRBJ2-1	TRBD1	14	TRBV2	few	TGTGCCAGCAGACCCTTGCAGGGGGCGGGTGAGCAGTTCTTC	CASRPLQGAGEQFF
TRBJ2-3	TRBD2	16	TRBV15	-	TGTGCCACCAGCTCGATGGGACTAGCCAACACAGATACGCAGTATTTT	CATSSMGLANTDTQYF
TRBJ2-2	TRBD2	16	TRBV9	-	TGTGCCAGCAGCGCCCCTAGCGGGAGTTCTTCCGGGGAGCCGTTTTTT	CASSAPSGSSSGEPFF
TRBJ1-3	-	16	TRBV28	few	TGTGCCAGCAGTTTAGTTGTGGGCAGTTCTGGAAACACCATATATTTT	CASSLVVGSSGNTIYF
TRBJ1-5	-	16	TRBV20-1	few	TGCAGTGCTAGAGAAACGGGGAGCCAACGCAATCAGCCCCAGCATTTT	CSARETGSQRNQPQHF
TRBJ2-7	-	15	TRBV5-4	-	TGTGCCAGCAGCTGGGGCGGGACATGGACCTACGAGCAGTACTTC	CASSWGGTWTYEQYF
TRBJ2-2	-	15	TRBV7-9	-	TGTGCCAGCAGCTTCTGGGTCCCCGACACCGGGGAGCTGTTTTTT	CASSFWVPDTGELFF
TRBJ1-1	-	17	TRBV7-9	-	TGTGCCAGCAGCTTGAGAAGACAACAGACTTTGGATCCCAGTGGTTTCTTT	CASSLRRQQTLDPSGFF
TRBJ2-2	-	12	TRBV28	many	TGTGCCAGCAGTCCGGGGACCGGGGAGCTGTTTTTT	CASSPGTGELFF
TRBJ2-4	TRBD1	17	TRBV5-5	-	TGTGCCAGCAGCTTGGAGGACAGGGGTCTAGCCAAAAACATTCAGTACTTC	CASSLEDRGLAKNIQYF
TRBJ1-5	-	14	TRBV6-4	many	TGTGCCAGCAGTCCGGGACACAGCAATCAGCCCCAGCATTTT	CASSPGHSNQPQHF
TRBJ1-5	-	15	TRBV6-1	-	TGTGCCAGCAGCTCCACCGAATATAGCAATCAGCCCCAGCATTTT	CASSSTEYSNQPQHF
TRBJ2-5	-	14	TRBV20-1	many	TGCAGTGCCGGCCGCCGGGACGGCCAAGAGACCCAGTACTTC	CSAGRRDGQETQYF
TRBJ1-4	-	15	TRBV2	many	TGTGCCAGCAGTGAAGCAGTAGGGACTAATGAAAAACTGTTTTTT	CASSEAVGTNEKLFF
TRBJ1-2	-	15	TRBV3-1	many	TGTGCCAGCAGCCCCACCCCAGAGGAAAACTATGGCTACACCTTC	CASSPTPEENYGYTF
TRBJ2-5	-	13	TRBV29-1	-	TGCGGCGTTACTCCTGGGGTGGAAGAGACCCAGTACTTC	CGVTPGVEETQYF
TRBJ2-2	TRBD1	15	TRBV25-1	-	TGTGCCAGCAGTGCCCGACAGGGCGCCACCGGGGAGCTGTTTTTT	CASSARQGATGELFF
TRBJ2-5	-	15	TRBV18	-	TGTGCCAGCTCGCCCGGGACCTCTAAGGAGGAGACCCAGTACTTC	CASSPGTSKEETQYF
TRBJ2-5	-	14	TRBV12-3/TRBV12-4	many	TGTGCCAGCAGTTTAGCGACGGGAGCGGAGACCCAGTACTTC	CASSLATGAETQYF
TRBJ1-4	TRBD1	15	TRBV28	many	TGTGCCAGCAGTGTCATACAGGGGTACAATGAAAAACTGTTTTTT	CASSVIQGYNEKLFF
TRBJ2-2	TRBD2	17	TRBV19	many	TGTGCCAGTAGTAACACCCAACTAGCGGGAGTTCCCGGGGAGCTGTTTTTT	CASSNTQLAGVPGELFF
TRBJ1-1	TRBD1	13	TRBV29-1	-	TGCAGCGTTGATGTGCGGACAGGGGGCGAAGCTTTCTTT	CSVDVRTGGEAFF
TRBJ2-7	TRBD2	17	TRBV28	many	TGTGCCAGCACCTCCTCATCCAGCGGGAGGAGCTCCTACGAGCAGTACTTC	CASTSSSSGRSSYEQYF
TRBJ2-2	TRBD2	15	TRBV6-1	many	TGTGCCAGCAAACGAAGCGGGAGGGCCTCCGGGGAGCTGTTTTTT	CASKRSGRASGELFF
TRBJ2-7	-	14	TRBV28	many	TGTGCCAGCAGCCTCATTTTGGGGTCCTACGAGCAGTACTTC	CASSLILGSYEQYF
TRBJ1-5	-	16	TRBV9	-	TGTGCCAGCAGCGCAGGGGCCCGACCGGGCAATCAGCCCCAGCATTTT	CASSAGARPGNQPQHF